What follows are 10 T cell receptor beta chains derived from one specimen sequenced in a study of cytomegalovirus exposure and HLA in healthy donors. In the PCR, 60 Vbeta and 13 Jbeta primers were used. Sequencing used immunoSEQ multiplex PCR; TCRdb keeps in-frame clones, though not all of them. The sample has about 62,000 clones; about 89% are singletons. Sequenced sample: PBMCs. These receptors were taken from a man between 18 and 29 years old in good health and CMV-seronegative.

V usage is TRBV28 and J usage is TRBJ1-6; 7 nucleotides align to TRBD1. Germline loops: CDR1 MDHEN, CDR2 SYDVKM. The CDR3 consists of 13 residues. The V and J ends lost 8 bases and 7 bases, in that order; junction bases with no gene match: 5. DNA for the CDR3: TGTGCCAGCGAATTGACAGGGAATTCACCCCTCCACTTT. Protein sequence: CASELTGNSPLHF.

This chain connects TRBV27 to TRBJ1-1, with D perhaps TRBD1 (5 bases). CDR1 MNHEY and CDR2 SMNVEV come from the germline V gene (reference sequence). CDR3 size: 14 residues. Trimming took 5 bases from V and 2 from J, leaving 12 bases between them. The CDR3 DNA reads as TGTGCCAGCAGTGCCGACAGATACAACACTGAAGCTTTCTTT. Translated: CASSADRYNTEAFF.

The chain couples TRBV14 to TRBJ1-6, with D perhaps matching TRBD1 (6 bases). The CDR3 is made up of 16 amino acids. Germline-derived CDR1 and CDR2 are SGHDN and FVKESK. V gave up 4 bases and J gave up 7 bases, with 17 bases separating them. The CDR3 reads CASSLTGPARNSPLHF. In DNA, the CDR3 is TGTGCCAGCAGCCTGACAGGCCCCGCGAGGAATTCACCCCTCCACTTT.

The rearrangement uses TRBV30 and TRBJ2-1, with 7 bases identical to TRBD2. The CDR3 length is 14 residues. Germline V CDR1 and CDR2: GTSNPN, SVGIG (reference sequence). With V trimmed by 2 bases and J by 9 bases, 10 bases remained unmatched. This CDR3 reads CAWSIVLANGEQFF. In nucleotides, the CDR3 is TGTGCCTGGAGTATTGTACTAGCGAACGGTGAGCAGTTCTTC.

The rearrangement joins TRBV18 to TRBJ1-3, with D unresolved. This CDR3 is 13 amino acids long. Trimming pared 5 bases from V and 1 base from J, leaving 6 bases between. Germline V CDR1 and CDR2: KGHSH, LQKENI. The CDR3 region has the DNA TGTGCCAGCTCAGGAGGGTCTGGAAACACCATATATTTT. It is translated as CASSGGSGNTIYF.

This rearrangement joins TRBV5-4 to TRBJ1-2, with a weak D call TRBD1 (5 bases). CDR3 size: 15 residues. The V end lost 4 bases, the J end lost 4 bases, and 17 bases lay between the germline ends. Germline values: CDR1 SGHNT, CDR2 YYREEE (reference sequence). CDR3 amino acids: CASSRIGGEGYGYTF. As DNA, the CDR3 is TGTGCCAGCAGCCGTATTGGAGGGGAAGGCTATGGCTACACCTTC.

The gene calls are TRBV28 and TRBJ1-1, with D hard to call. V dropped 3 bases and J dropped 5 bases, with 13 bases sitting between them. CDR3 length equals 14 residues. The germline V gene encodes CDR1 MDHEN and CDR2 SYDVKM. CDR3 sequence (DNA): TGTGCCAGCAGTTTGGGGAGGGTCAGGACTGAAGCTTTCTTT. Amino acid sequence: CASSLGRVRTEAFF.

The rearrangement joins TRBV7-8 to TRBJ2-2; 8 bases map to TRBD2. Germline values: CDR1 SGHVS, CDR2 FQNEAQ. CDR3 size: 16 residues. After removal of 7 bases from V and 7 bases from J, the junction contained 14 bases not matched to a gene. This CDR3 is CASIPLPGGPGGELFF. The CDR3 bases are TGTGCCAGCATCCCCCTACCGGGGGGGCCAGGCGGGGAGCTGTTTTTT.

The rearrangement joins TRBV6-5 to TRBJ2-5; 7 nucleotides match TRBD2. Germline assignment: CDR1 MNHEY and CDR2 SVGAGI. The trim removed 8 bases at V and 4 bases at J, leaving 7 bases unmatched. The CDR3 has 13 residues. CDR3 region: CASRGGGGETQYF. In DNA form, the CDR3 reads TGTGCCAGCCGTGGCGGGGGAGGAGAGACCCAGTACTTC.

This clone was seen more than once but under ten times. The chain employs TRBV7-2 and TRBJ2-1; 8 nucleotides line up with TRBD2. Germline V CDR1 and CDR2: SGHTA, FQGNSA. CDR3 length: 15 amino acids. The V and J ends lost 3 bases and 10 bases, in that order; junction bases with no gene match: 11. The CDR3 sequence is CASSFSGGGLGEQFF. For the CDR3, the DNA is TGTGCCAGCAGCTTTTCTGGGGGGGGACTAGGCGAGCAGTTCTTC.